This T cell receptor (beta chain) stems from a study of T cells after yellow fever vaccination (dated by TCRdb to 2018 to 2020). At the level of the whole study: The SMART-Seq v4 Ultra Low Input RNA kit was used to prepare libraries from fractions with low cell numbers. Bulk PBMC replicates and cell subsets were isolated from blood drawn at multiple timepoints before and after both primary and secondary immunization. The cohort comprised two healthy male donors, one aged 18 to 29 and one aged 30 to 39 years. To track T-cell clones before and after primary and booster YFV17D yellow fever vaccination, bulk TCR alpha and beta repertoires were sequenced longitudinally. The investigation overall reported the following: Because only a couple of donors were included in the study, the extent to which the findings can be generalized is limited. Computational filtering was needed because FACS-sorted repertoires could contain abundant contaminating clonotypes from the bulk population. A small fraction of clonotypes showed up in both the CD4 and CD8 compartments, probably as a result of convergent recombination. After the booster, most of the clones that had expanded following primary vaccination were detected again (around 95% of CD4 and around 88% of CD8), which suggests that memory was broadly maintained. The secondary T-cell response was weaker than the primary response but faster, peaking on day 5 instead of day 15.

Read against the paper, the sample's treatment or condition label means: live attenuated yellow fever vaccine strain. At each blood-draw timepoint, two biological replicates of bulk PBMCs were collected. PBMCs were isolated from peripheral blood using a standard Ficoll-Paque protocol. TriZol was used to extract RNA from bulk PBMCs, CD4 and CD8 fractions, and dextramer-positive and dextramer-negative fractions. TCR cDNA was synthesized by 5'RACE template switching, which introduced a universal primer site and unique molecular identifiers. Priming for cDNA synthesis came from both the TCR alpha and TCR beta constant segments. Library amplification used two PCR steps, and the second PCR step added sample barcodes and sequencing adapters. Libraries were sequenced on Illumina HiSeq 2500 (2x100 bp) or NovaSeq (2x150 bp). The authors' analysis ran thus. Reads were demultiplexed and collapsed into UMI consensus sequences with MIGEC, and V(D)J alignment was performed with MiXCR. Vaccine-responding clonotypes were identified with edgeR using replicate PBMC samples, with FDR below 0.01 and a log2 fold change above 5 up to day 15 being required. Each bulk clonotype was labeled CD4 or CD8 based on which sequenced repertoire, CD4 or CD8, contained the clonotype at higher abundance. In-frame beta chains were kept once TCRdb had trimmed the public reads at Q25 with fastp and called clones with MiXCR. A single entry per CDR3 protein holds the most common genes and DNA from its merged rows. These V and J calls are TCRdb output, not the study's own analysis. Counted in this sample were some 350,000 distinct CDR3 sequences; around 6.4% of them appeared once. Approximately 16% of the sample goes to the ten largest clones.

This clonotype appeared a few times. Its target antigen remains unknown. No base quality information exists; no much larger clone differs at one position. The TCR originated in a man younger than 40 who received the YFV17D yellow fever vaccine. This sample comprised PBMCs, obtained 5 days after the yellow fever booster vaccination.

The nucleotide sequence reads as follows: TGTGCCAGCAGTGATACCGGCAGGGACACTGAAGCTTTCTTT. This translates into CASSDTGRDTEAFF. This sequence uses TRBV25-1 and TRBJ1-1; 5 matching bases give a weak D call of TRBD1. From cysteine to phenylalanine, the CDR3 is 14 amino acids long. Of the read, only the CDR3 DNA is kept; its 42 bases are in frame from base 1. Trimming at the junction amounts to 3 bases on V and 3 bases on J, and the germline ends lie 11 bases apart. CDR1 and CDR2 (MGHDK, SYGVNS) derive from the germline V gene.